These T cell receptor beta chains were read from a single sample in a study of control samples from healthy donors and cancer patients. The assay was immunoSEQ multiplex PCR, and TCRdb's table has in-frame clones only and misses some. This sample has roughly 130,000 clones, with about 93% found just once. Sequencing was performed on PBMCs. The receptors were gathered from a man between 45 and 60 years old with head and neck cancer. The CDR3 runs from the conserved cysteine through the conserved F or W.

v_call	j_call	cdr3_aa
TRBV18	TRBJ2-1	CASSPLGQSYNEQFF
TRBV4-3	TRBJ1-4	CASSQTERGNEKLFF
TRBV19	TRBJ2-3	CASSIRGQTTDTQYF
TRBV5-8	TRBJ2-5	CASSLIPGSGTQYF
TRBV7-2	TRBJ1-6	CASSSRGRMNSPLHF
TRBV6-2/TRBV6-3	TRBJ1-5	CASSYSSQTNQPQHF
TRBV5-4	TRBJ1-1	CASSNWNTEAFF
TRBV27	TRBJ2-1	CASRDRGEQFF
TRBV5-8	TRBJ2-5	CASSYLAGAILRETQYF
TRBV4-1	TRBJ1-4	CASSQAGAYEKLFF
TRBV7-9	TRBJ1-2	CASSRLGGRVNYGYTF
TRBV7-8	TRBJ1-5	CASSLRTGDGGVQPQHF
TRBV7-2	TRBJ1-1	CASTRGMNTEAFF
TRBV15	TRBJ2-5	CATSRDRSRVRVETQYF
TRBV19	TRBJ2-3	CASSMTSGKQYF
TRBV7-9	TRBJ2-7	CASSGQGFPYEQYF
TRBV4-3	TRBJ1-2	CASSQGGVYGYTF
TRBV7-2	TRBJ1-1	CASSQRQGRTEAFF
TRBV10-3	TRBJ1-1	CAIKGEVEAFF
TRBV7-2	TRBJ2-7	CASSNPGQGPYEQYF
TRBV27	TRBJ1-6	CASSLSSYNSPLHF
TRBV5-4	TRBJ2-1	CASRVGSGGTYNEQFF
TRBV4-1	TRBJ2-7	CASSLGRLYEQYF
TRBV24-1	TRBJ1-4	CATSDLRPHRNEKLFF
TRBV4-1	TRBJ2-5	CASSQVPADQETQYF
TRBV24-1	TRBJ2-5	CATSDRLTPQETQYF
TRBV15	TRBJ1-1	CATSAGLTDTEAFF
TRBV12-3/TRBV12-4	TRBJ2-3	CASCGVGDTQYF
TRBV18	TRBJ1-3	CASSRDRAGNTIYF
TRBV5-6	TRBJ1-2	CASSLGQYYGYTF
TRBV10-3	TRBJ1-5	CAISEISNQPQHF
TRBV3-1/TRBV3-2	TRBJ2-7	CASSRAGTGVSYEQYF
TRBV5-1	TRBJ1-1	CASSLSALNTEAFF
TRBV28	TRBJ1-6	CAGPSALRF
TRBV7-2	TRBJ2-5	CASSLAVGFQETQYF
TRBV5-7	TRBJ2-7	CASRWRLHPYEQYF
TRBV7-9	TRBJ2-7	CASGPLRSYEQYF
TRBV19	TRBJ2-3	CASSIIESGPDTQYF
TRBV6-5	TRBJ1-6	CASSYSPGYSPLHF
TRBV5-4	TRBJ1-1	CASSFVDREAFF
TRBV19	TRBJ2-5	CASSPLHRGGGETQYF
TRBV7-2	TRBJ2-3	CASSGTPTDTQYF
TRBV5-8	TRBJ2-1	CASSFMASGYNEQFF
TRBV6-6	TRBJ1-5	CASSPRRDRGGQPQHF
TRBV3-1/TRBV3-2	TRBJ1-1	CASSQEYRITEAFF
TRBV29-1	TRBJ2-4	CSVEGRGKNIQYF
TRBV3-1/TRBV3-2	TRBJ2-3	CASSQDGADTQYF
TRBV9	TRBJ2-7	CASSTRGGEQYF
TRBV29-1	TRBJ1-1	CSVGVGKAFF
TRBV5-4	TRBJ1-1	CASSLANGDTEAFF
TRBV12-3/TRBV12-4	TRBJ2-7	CASSGGATYEQYF
TRBV6-2/TRBV6-3	TRBJ2-5	CASSWVLGTSGETQYF
TRBV30	TRBJ2-1	CACPSPTGRDNEQFF